Presented here are 4 T cell receptor beta chains from one specimen sequenced in a study of blood T cell repertoires in COVID-19. The repertoire was sequenced with immunoSEQ multiplex PCR; TCRdb's copy has only in-frame clones and lacks some. This table has roughly 360,000 clones, about 89% appearing once. What was sequenced was PBMCs or T cells enriched from blood (not recorded which). The receptors originated from a man aged 25-40 years who had recovered from COVID-19.

The chain combines TRBV11-2 with TRBJ2-2; a weak D match, TRBD2 (6 bases). There are 17 residues in the CDR3. V lost 6 bases and J 1 base, leaving 18 bases between the germline ends. Germline V gives CDR1 SGHAT, CDR2 FQNNGV. CDR3 DNA: TGTGCCAGCAGTTCCATAGCGGCGTTGAAGAACACCGGGGAGCTGTTTTTT. It codes for CASSSIAALKNTGELFF.

V and J are TRBV19 and TRBJ2-1, with 8 bases fitting TRBD1. CDR1 LNHDA and CDR2 SQIVND come from the germline V gene (reference sequence). CDR3 length equals 15 residues. Germline trimming cut 4 bases from V and 2 bases from J; bases unmatched to any gene: 4. In DNA form, the CDR3 reads TGTGCCAGTAGTACCTCAGGGGGCACCTACAATGAGCAGTTCTTC. This translates into CASSTSGGTYNEQFF.

This chain uses TRBV4-1 with TRBJ1-1, with 12 bases that match TRBD1. V gave up 0 bases and J gave up 0 bases; unmatched junction bases: 11. Germline V CDR1 and CDR2: MGHRA, YSYEKL. The CDR3 loop spans 20 amino acids. In DNA, the CDR3 is TGCGCCAGCAGCCAAGATTTCTCCGGGACAGGGGGCCCTTTGAACACTGAAGCTTTCTTT. It codes for CASSQDFSGTGGPLNTEAFF.

V gene TRBV30 combines with J gene TRBJ1-3; the match to TRBD1 covers 7 bases. The CDR3 is 15 amino acids. V lost 2 bases, J lost 9 bases, and 13 bases stayed unmatched. Germline V gives CDR1 GTSNPN, CDR2 SVGIG (reference sequence). Here the CDR3 reads CAWSTGQATTSTIYF. The DNA for the CDR3 is TGTGCCTGGAGTACAGGACAGGCTACAACGAGCACCATATATTTT.